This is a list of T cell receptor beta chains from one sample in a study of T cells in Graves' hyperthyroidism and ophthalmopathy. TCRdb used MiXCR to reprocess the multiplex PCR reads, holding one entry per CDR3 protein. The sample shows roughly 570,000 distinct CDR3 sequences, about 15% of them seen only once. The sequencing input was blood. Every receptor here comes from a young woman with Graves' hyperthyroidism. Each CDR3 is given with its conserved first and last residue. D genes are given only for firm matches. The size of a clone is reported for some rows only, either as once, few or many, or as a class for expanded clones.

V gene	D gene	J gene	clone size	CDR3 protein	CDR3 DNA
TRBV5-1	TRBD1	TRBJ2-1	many	CASSKDRGSYNEQFF	TGCGCCAGCAGCAAGGACAGGGGTTCCTACAATGAGCAGTTCTTC
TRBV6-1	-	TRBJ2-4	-	CASSLPGTAKNIQYF	TGTGCCAGCAGTTTGCCCGGGACAGCCAAAAACATTCAGTACTTC
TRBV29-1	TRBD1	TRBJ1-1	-	CSVEQGGSGEAFF	TGCAGCGTTGAGCAGGGGGGCTCTGGTGAAGCTTTCTTT
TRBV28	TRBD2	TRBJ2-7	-	CASSLRLAGFLGEQYF	TGTGCCAGCAGTCTGAGACTAGCGGGATTTTTGGGCGAGCAGTACTTC
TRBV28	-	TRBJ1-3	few	CASSNAQGPGNTIYF	TGTGCCAGCAGTAACGCCCAGGGGCCCGGAAACACCATATATTTT
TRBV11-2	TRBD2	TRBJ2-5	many	CASSLASSGQETQYF	TGTGCCAGCAGCTTAGCCTCTAGCGGGCAAGAGACCCAGTACTTC
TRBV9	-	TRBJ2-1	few	CASSVGQFEYNEQFF	TGTGCCAGCAGCGTAGGACAGTTCGAATACAATGAGCAGTTCTTC
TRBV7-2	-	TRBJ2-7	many	CASSLTGTLGVQYF	TGTGCCAGCAGCCTAACCGGGACGCTAGGAGTGCAGTACTTC
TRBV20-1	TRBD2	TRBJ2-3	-	CSARVGLAGNTDTQYF	TGCAGTGCTAGAGTGGGACTAGCGGGGAACACAGATACGCAGTATTTT
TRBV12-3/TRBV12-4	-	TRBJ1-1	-	CASSPLGGANTEAFF	TGTGCCAGCAGTCCCCTCGGAGGGGCGAACACTGAAGCTTTCTTT
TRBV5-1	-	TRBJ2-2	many	CASTRGGELFF	TGTGCCAGCACGAGGGGCGGGGAGCTGTTTTTT
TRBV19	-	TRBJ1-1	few	CASSIIPDTEAFF	TGTGCCAGTAGTATTATTCCTGACACTGAAGCTTTCTTT
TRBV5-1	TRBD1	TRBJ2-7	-	CASSLRATGGNEQYF	TGCGCCAGCAGCTTGCGGGCCACAGGGGGTAACGAGCAGTACTTC
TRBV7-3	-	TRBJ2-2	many	CASSHPTGELFF	TGTGCCAGCAGCCACCCCACCGGGGAGCTGTTTTTT
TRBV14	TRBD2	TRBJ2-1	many	CASSQELAGAYNEQFF	TGTGCCAGCAGCCAAGAACTAGCGGGAGCCTACAATGAGCAGTTCTTC
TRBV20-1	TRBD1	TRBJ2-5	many	CSASGEGTGGRYQETQYF	TGCAGTGCGAGCGGAGAGGGGACAGGGGGTCGATACCAAGAGACCCAGTACTTC
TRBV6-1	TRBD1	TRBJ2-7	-	CASSERDRLYEQYF	TGTGCCAGCAGTGAAAGGGACAGGCTTTACGAGCAGTACTTC
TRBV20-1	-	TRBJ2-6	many	CSVPDGDHGANVLTF	TGCAGTGTCCCGGACGGGGACCATGGGGCCAACGTCCTGACTTTC
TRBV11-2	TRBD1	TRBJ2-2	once	CASRPGWTGVQDTGELFF	TGTGCCAGCAGGCCGGGTTGGACAGGGGTTCAAGACACCGGGGAGCTGTTTTTT
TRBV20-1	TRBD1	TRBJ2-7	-	CSHLTGEGYEQYF	TGCAGTCACCTAACAGGGGAAGGCTACGAGCAGTACTTC
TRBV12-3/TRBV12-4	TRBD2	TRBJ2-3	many	CASSPEAGGLKDTQYF	TGTGCCAGCAGTCCTGAAGCGGGAGGGCTGAAAGATACGCAGTATTTT
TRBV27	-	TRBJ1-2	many	CASSLRTDLYGYTF	TGTGCCAGCAGTTTGAGGACGGACCTCTATGGCTACACCTTC
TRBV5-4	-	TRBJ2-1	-	CASSRAGNNNEQFF	TGTGCCAGCAGTAGGGCGGGAAATAACAATGAGCAGTTCTTC
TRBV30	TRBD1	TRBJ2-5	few	CAWRKTGVETQYF	TGTGCCTGGAGGAAGACAGGGGTGGAGACCCAGTACTTC